Each of the 30 T cell receptor beta chains below was sequenced from the same sample in a study of T cell responses to AZD1222 COVID-19 vaccine. TCRdb keeps only in-frame clones here, not all; method: immunoSEQ multiplex PCR. The table lists 110,000 to 150,000 clones, about nine tenths of them singletons. Sequencing was performed on peripheral blood, taken 28 days after the second AZD1222 dose. The receptors here all came from an adult who received the AZD1222 COVID-19 vaccine.

In this sample, this clone turned up once. The CDR3: CASSLGSGGHYEQYF. DNA of the CDR3: TGTGCCAGCAGCTTGGGGTCAGGGGGTCACTACGAGCAGTACTTC. The rearrangement joins TRBV5-6 to TRBJ2-7; 7 nucleotides line up with TRBD1. Looked up from germline, CDR1 is SGHDT and CDR2 is YYEEEE. This CDR3 contains 15 residues. V shed 0 bases and J 3 bases; nucleotides not matched to a gene: 6.

The chain is built from TRBV28 and TRBJ1-2; 9 nucleotides match TRBD1. The CDR3 has 14 residues. Germline trimming cut 2 bases from V and 6 bases from J; bases unmatched to any gene: 4. Per the germline V gene, CDR1 is MDHEN and CDR2 is SYDVKM. For the CDR3, the DNA is TGTGCCAGCAGTTTAAGGACAGGGGCCGATGGCTACACCTTC. Encoded protein: CASSLRTGADGYTF.

The genes are TRBV9 and TRBJ1-1; 9 bases are a match to TRBD1. Trimming removed 2 bases from V and 1 base from J; junction bases left unmatched: 9. The CDR3 runs 17 residues. Germline CDR1 SGDLS, CDR2 YYNGEE. CDR3 sequence (DNA): TGTGCCAGCAGCGTTTCGGCCGGGACAGGGCAGAACACTGAAGCTTTCTTT. Its translation: CASSVSAGTGQNTEAFF.

This sequence joins TRBV11-2 and TRBJ1-2; possible D gene TRBD1, 6 bases. Trimming pared 0 bases from V and 8 bases from J, leaving 13 bases between. The V gene's germline CDR1 is SGHAT and CDR2 FQNNGV. The CDR3 has 14 residues. The CDR3 sequence is CASSLDRGAEGYTF. For the CDR3, the DNA is TGTGCCAGCAGCTTAGATCGGGGGGCAGAAGGCTACACCTTC.

The genes are TRBV7-9 and TRBJ1-5, with 8 bases that match TRBD1. Germline lookup yields CDR1 SEHNR and CDR2 FQNEAQ (reference sequence). J was trimmed by 5 bases and V by 5 bases; bases with no gene match: 8. The CDR3 spans 15 residues. The CDR3 region has the DNA TGTGCCAGCAGCATCACAGGGGGTAGGGATCAGCCCCAGCATTTT. Translation gives CASSITGGRDQPQHF.

The V gene is TRBV2, the J gene TRBJ1-2, with D perhaps TRBD1 (5 bases). The CDR3 loop spans 16 amino acids. Trimming pared 5 bases from V and 2 bases from J, leaving 18 bases between. Germline V lookup: CDR1 SNHLY, CDR2 FYNNEI. The chain's CDR3 is CASSSGRQDQNYGYTF. The CDR3 coding sequence is TGTGCCAGCAGTTCGGGACGCCAGGATCAGAACTATGGCTACACCTTC.

The chain is built from TRBV27 and TRBJ2-2; no firm D call. V was clipped by 5 bases and J by 4 bases, with 2 bases between them. CDR1 MNHEY and CDR2 SMNVEV come from the germline V gene (reference sequence). This CDR3 comprises 11 residues. As DNA, the CDR3 is TGTGCCAGCAGTACCACCGGGGAGCTGTTTTTT. Translation: CASSTTGELFF.

The V gene is TRBV18, the J gene TRBJ2-7, with 7 bases identical to TRBD2. Germline CDR1 and CDR2: KGHSH and LQKENI. V was pared by 6 bases and J by 6 bases, with 8 bases of the junction left unmatched. The CDR3 totals 13 residues. The CDR3 loop is CASSFREEGEQYF. DNA for the CDR3: TGTGCCAGCTCTTTTCGGGAGGAGGGCGAGCAGTACTTC. Combining the CDR3 with reference TRBV18 and TRBJ2-7 gives the whole variable domain NAGVMQNPRHLVRRRGQEARLRCSPMKGHSHVYWYRQLPEEGLKFMVYLQKENIIDESGMPKERFSAEFPKEGPSILRIQQVVRGDSAAYFCASSFREEGEQYFGPGTRLTVT.

This chain links TRBV28 with TRBJ2-2; D not certain. CDR1 MDHEN and CDR2 SYDVKM come from the germline V gene. There are 14 residues in the CDR3. Trimming took 8 bases from V and 1 from J, leaving 11 bases between them. The DNA of the CDR3 is TGTGCCAGCTGGAAGAATTTGAACACCGGGGAGCTGTTTTTT. This encodes CASWKNLNTGELFF.

The chain recombines TRBV6-6 with TRBJ1-5, with D unclear. V lost 10 bases to trimming and J lost 3 bases, with 10 bases between them. Germline V CDR1 and CDR2: MNHNY, SVGAGI (reference sequence). The length of the CDR3 is 12 residues. The CDR3 loop reads CATGRANQPQHF. The CDR3 DNA follows: TGTGCCACGGGGAGGGCCAATCAGCCCCAGCATTTT.

This clone was counted between two and nine times. The genes are TRBV6-2 or TRBV6-3 and TRBJ1-5; D not resolved. Trimming took 2 bases from V and 5 from J, leaving 16 bases between them. Germline values: CDR1 MNHEY, CDR2 SVGEGT. This CDR3 is 16 amino acids long. The CDR3: CASSYAGLSVYQPQHF. The CDR3 coding sequence is TGTGCCAGCAGTTACGCGGGCCTCTCGGTGTATCAGCCCCAGCATTTT.

This clone has just a few counts. V is TRBV7-2 and J is TRBJ1-5, with D unresolved. From germline, CDR1 is SGHTA and CDR2 FQGNSA. CDR3 size: 15 residues. The V end lost 5 bases, the J end lost 7 bases, and 18 bases lay between the germline ends. CDR3 coding DNA: TGTGCCAGCAGCCCGTCGACTGGCTTAGGGCAGCCCCAGCATTTT. Its translation: CASSPSTGLGQPQHF. Full variable domain (remainder filled in from reference TRBV7-2 and TRBJ1-5): GAGVSQSPSNKVTEKGKDVELRCDPISGHTALYWYRQSLGQGLEFLIYFQGNSAPDKSGLPSDRFSAERTGGSVSTLTIQRTQQEDSAVYLCASSPSTGLGQPQHFGDGTRLSIL.

The V and J genes are TRBV29-1 and TRBJ2-6, with TRBD1 as a possible D gene (6 bases). From germline, CDR1 is SQVTM and CDR2 ANQGSEA. The CDR3 length is 14 residues. Trimming pared 6 bases from V and 2 bases from J, leaving 11 bases between. The CDR3 bases are TGCAGCGTCCAAACAGGGCCTGGGGCCAACGTCCTGACTTTC. It is translated as CSVQTGPGANVLTF.

J is TRBJ2-5 and V is TRBV7-7, with D perhaps matching TRBD1 (6 bases). CDR3 length: 14 amino acids. Germline-derived CDR1 and CDR2 are SSHAT and FNYEAQ (reference sequence). V dropped 4 bases and J dropped 3 bases, with 12 bases sitting between them. CDR3 region: CASSSGPGEETQYF. The CDR3 region has the DNA TGTGCCAGCAGCTCCGGACCAGGGGAAGAGACCCAGTACTTC.

The V and J genes are TRBV30 and TRBJ2-3, with 11 positions matching TRBD1. There are 14 residues in the CDR3. Germline CDR1 reads GTSNPN; CDR2 reads SVGIG (reference sequence). V trimming: 8 bases; J trimming: 2 bases; junction bases outside the gene matches: 6. CDR3 DNA sequence: TGTGCCGGGTGGACAGGGGGCATCACAGATACGCAGTATTTT. This translates into CAGWTGGITDTQYF.

The chain combines TRBV6-5 with TRBJ1-2; TRBD1 matches 7 bases. This CDR3 is built from 13 residues. CDR1 is MNHEY and CDR2 is SVGAGI in the germline V gene. The J segment lost 4 bases and the V segment lost 8 bases, leaving 7 bases of the junction unmatched. For the CDR3, the DNA is TGTGCCAGCCGGGGACAGACCTTCTATGGCTACACCTTC. Its translation is CASRGQTFYGYTF.

This clone was seen a few times. The chain joins TRBV13 to TRBJ1-2; TRBD1 matches 7 bases. The germline V gene has CDR1 PRHDT and CDR2 FYEKMQ (reference sequence). J was trimmed by 7 bases and V by 5 bases; bases with no gene match: 13. The CDR3 spans 15 residues. The CDR3 sequence: CASSRTGRGEPGYTF. The DNA of the CDR3 is TGTGCCAGCAGCCGCACGGGCAGGGGGGAACCTGGCTACACCTTC.

This chain uses TRBV27 with TRBJ2-1; D unresolved. V lost 6 bases, J lost 0 bases, and 12 bases lay in between. Germline V gene sequence: CDR1 MNHEY, CDR2 SMNVEV (reference sequence). The CDR3 has 15 residues. CDR3: CASRPGSSSYNEQFF. CDR3 bases: TGTGCCAGCAGACCCGGGTCCAGCTCCTACAATGAGCAGTTCTTC.

This clone was counted once. The V call is TRBV6-2 or TRBV6-3, the J call TRBJ2-3, with 7 nucleotides matching TRBD2. The CDR3 sequence is 17 residues long. The ends lost 0 bases at V and 3 bases at J; junction bases unmatched: 9. Germline CDR1 and CDR2: MNHEY and SVGEGT. The CDR3 DNA is TGTGCCAGCAGTTACTCGAGTAGCGGCGGGAGAACAGATACGCAGTATTTT. Translated: CASSYSSSGGRTDTQYF.

The chain uses TRBV4-2 and TRBJ2-5; 11 bases match TRBD2. The junction had 3 bases not matched to a gene; V was cut back by 4 bases and J by 2 bases. From germline, CDR1 is LGHNA and CDR2 YNFKEQ. This CDR3 is built from 15 residues. In DNA form, the CDR3 reads TGTGCCAGCAGCCGGATAGCGGGAGGGCAAGAGACCCAGTACTTC. Translated: CASSRIAGGQETQYF.

This clone was recorded only once. The V gene is TRBV11-2, the J gene TRBJ1-6; D not resolved. Trimming took 5 bases from V and 0 from J, leaving 17 bases between them. Germline CDR1 and CDR2: SGHAT and FQNNGV. The CDR3 extends over 18 amino acids. The CDR3 loop reads CASSHPAGQSSYNSPLHF. The CDR3 DNA sequence: TGTGCCAGCAGCCACCCCGCGGGCCAGAGCTCCTATAATTCACCCCTCCACTTT.

The J gene is TRBJ2-5, the V gene TRBV6-6, with TRBD2 identical over 8 bases. This CDR3 comprises 14 residues. J was trimmed by 0 bases and V by 3 bases; bases with no gene match: 0. Per germline, CDR1 MNHNY and CDR2 SVGAGI (reference sequence). As DNA, the CDR3 is TGTGCCAGCAGTTATAGCGGGGACCAAGAGACCCAGTACTTC. This sequence encodes CASSYSGDQETQYF.

This chain joins TRBV4-2 and TRBJ1-2; maybe TRBD1 (5 bases). Trimming removed 1 base at V and 2 bases at J, with 14 bases between. CDR1 LGHNA and CDR2 YNFKEQ come from the germline V gene. The CDR3 consists of 16 residues. The CDR3 spells CASSQGGLGENYGYTF. The CDR3 nucleotides read TGTGCCAGCAGCCAAGGAGGCCTGGGGGAGAACTATGGCTACACCTTC.

The V gene is TRBV19, the J gene TRBJ2-5; TRBD2 aligns across 13 bases. CDR1 is LNHDA and CDR2 is SQIVND in the germline V gene (reference sequence). The CDR3 consists of 16 residues. V was clipped by 0 bases and J by 6 bases; unmatched bases: 4. The CDR3 is CASSIEGTSGIKTQYF. DNA for the CDR3: TGTGCCAGTAGTATAGAGGGGACTAGCGGGATAAAGACCCAGTACTTC.

The chain carries TRBV10-2 and TRBJ2-7; TRBD2 aligns across 9 bases. The ends lost 2 bases at V and 0 bases at J; junction bases unmatched: 2. This CDR3 is built from 15 residues. Germline V gene sequence: CDR1 WSHSY, CDR2 SAAADI. The CDR3, as DNA: TGCGCCAGCAGTGAGGGTAGCGGGAGCTCCTACGAGCAGTACTTC. It yields the protein CASSEGSGSSYEQYF.

In this sample, this clone turned up a few times. The rearrangement uses TRBV28 and TRBJ1-5; unclear D gene. Trimming took 6 bases from V and 0 from J, leaving 21 bases between them. The V gene's germline CDR1 is MDHEN and CDR2 SYDVKM. The CDR3 extends over 18 amino acids. CDR3 coding DNA: TGTGCCAGCAGGTCGGGCAGGAGGAGGACGAATAGCAATCAGCCCCAGCATTTT. It encodes CASRSGRRRTNSNQPQHF.

The table lists this clone with a count of one. The genes are TRBV4-1 and TRBJ2-1; a weak D match, TRBD1 (6 bases). V shed 4 bases and J shed 9 bases, with 13 bases lying between them. The germline gives CDR1 MGHRA, CDR2 YSYEKL. The CDR3 is 13 residues long. Here the CDR3 reads CASSLRGMAEQFF. The CDR3 DNA sequence: TGCGCCAGCAGCCTCAGGGGCATGGCTGAGCAGTTCTTC.

The chain joins TRBV5-1 to TRBJ1-4, with 7 bases identical to TRBD1. V shed 4 bases, J shed 7 bases, and the junction held 13 bases outside the gene matches. The CDR3 totals 16 residues. Germline values: CDR1 SGHRS, CDR2 YFSETQ. The CDR3: CASSPRDSAAGEKLFF. CDR3 coding DNA: TGCGCCAGCAGCCCCCGGGACAGCGCTGCCGGTGAAAAACTGTTTTTT. Full variable domain (missing parts from reference TRBV5-1 and TRBJ1-4): KAGVTQTPRYLIKTRGQQVTLSCSPISGHRSVSWYQQTPGQGLQFLFEYFSETQRNKGNFPGRFSGRQFSNSRSEMNVSTLELGDSALYLCASSPRDSAAGEKLFFGSGTQLSVL.

The CDR3 loop is CSASSGHSYEQYF. In DNA, the CDR3 is TGCAGTGCTAGTAGCGGACACTCCTACGAGCAGTACTTC. The V gene is TRBV20-1, the J gene TRBJ2-7; D is possibly TRBD2 (6 bases). Germline V lookup: CDR1 DFQATT, CDR2 SNEGSKA (reference sequence). The CDR3 sequence is 13 residues long. V was pared by 3 bases and J by 0 bases, with 9 bases between.

This clone showed up just once. V usage is TRBV10-3 and J usage is TRBJ2-7; no firm D call. The CDR3 runs 13 residues. CDR1 and CDR2 from the germline V gene are ENHRY and SYGVKD. The V end was cut by 4 bases, the J end by 5 bases, with 12 bases between. The CDR3 spells CAISAVAGDEQYF. The CDR3 region has the DNA TGTGCCATCAGTGCGGTAGCAGGCGACGAGCAGTACTTC.